This TCR beta chain comes out of a study of blood T cell repertoires in COVID-19. Germline CDR1 is SGHDT and CDR2 is YYEEEE. The CDR3 sequence is 15 residues long. V lost 1 base and J lost 1, with 9 bases in between. As originally analysed: Amplifying reference gene primers gave estimates of nucleated cell counts. Profiling relied on immunoSEQ multiplex PCR, and the TCRdb table lists in-frame clones only, not all of them. V, J and clone size reflect that table, while D and trimming were determined from the DNA. This table holds more than 75,000 clones, 80% to 90% found once. The sample taken for sequencing was peripheral blood. The TCR was taken from a man in his sixties with acute or convalescent COVID-19. The V and J genes are TRBV5-6 and TRBJ1-5; possibly TRBD1 for D (6 bases). The CDR3 loop is CASSLRGGSNQPQHF. The CDR3 bases are TGTGCCAGCAGCTTGAGGGGGGGGAGCAATCAGCCCCAGCATTTT.